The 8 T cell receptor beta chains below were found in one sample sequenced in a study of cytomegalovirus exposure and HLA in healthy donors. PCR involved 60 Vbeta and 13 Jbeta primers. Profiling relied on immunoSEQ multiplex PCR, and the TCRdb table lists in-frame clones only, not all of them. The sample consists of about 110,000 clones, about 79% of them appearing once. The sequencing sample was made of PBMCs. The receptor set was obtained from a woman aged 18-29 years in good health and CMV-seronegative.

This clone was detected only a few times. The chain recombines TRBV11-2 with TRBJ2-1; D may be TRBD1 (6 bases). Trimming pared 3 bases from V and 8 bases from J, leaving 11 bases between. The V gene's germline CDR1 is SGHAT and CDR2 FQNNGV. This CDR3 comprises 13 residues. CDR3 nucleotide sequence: TGTGCCAGCAGCTTGCAGGGGCCGGATGAGCAGTTCTTC. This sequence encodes CASSLQGPDEQFF. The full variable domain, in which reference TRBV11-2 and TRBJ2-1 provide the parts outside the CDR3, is EAGVAQSPRYKIIEKRQSVAFWCNPISGHATLYWYQQILGQGPKLLIQFQNNGVVDDSQLPKDRFSAERLKGVDSTLKIQPAKLEDSAVYLCASSLQGPDEQFFGPGTRLTVL.

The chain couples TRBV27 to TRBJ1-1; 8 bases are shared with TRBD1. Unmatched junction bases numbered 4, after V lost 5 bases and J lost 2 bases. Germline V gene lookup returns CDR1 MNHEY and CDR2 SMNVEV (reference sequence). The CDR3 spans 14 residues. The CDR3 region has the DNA TGTGCCAGCAGTCAACAGGGGGTAAACACTGAAGCTTTCTTT. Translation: CASSQQGVNTEAFF.

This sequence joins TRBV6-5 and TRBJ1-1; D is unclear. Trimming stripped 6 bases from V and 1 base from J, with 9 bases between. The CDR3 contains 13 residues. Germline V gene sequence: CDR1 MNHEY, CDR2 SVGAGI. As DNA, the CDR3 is TGTGCCAGCAGACCTCGACAGAACACTGAAGCTTTCTTT. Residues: CASRPRQNTEAFF.

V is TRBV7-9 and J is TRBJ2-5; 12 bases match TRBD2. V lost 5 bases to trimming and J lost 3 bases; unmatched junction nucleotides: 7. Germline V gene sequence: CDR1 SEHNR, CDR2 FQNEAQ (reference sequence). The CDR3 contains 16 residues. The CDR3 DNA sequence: TGTGCCAGCAGCCCTCTAGCGGGGGGGCGGGAAGAGACCCAGTACTTC. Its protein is CASSPLAGGREETQYF.

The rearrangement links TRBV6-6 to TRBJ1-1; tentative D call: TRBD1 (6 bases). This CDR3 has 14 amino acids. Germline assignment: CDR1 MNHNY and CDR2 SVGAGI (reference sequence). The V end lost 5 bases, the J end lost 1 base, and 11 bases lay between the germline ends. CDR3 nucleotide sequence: TGTGCCAGCAGTGGGGGCCTTGGGAACACTGAAGCTTTCTTT. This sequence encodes CASSGGLGNTEAFF.

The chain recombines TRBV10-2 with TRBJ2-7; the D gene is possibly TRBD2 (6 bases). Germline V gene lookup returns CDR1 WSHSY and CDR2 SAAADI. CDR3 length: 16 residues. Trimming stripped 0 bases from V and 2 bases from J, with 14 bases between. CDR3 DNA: TGCGCCAGCAGTGAGTCATCTGCCGGCGGGACCTACGAGCAGTACTTC. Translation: CASSESSAGGTYEQYF.

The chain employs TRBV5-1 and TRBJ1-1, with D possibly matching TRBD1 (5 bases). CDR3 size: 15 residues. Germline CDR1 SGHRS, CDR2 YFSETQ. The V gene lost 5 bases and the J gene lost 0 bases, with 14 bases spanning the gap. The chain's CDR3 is CASSSAGYMNTEAFF. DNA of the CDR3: TGCGCCAGCAGTTCCGCAGGGTATATGAACACTGAAGCTTTCTTT.

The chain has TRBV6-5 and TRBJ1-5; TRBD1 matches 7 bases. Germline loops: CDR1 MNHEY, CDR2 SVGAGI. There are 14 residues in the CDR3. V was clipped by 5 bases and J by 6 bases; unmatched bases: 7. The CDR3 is CASSLQGIGQPQHF. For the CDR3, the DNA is TGTGCCAGCAGTCTACAGGGGATCGGTCAGCCCCAGCATTTT.